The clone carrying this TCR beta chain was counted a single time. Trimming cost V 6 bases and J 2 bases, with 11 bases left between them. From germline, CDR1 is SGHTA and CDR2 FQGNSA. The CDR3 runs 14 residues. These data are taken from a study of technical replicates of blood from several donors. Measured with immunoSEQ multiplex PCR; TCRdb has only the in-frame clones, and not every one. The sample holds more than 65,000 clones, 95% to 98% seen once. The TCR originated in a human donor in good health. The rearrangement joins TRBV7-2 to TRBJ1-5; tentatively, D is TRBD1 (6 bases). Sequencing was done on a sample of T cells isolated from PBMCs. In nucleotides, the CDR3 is TGTGCCAGCAGGGACAGATTGGGCAATCAGCCCCAGCATTTT. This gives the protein CASRDRLGNQPQHF.